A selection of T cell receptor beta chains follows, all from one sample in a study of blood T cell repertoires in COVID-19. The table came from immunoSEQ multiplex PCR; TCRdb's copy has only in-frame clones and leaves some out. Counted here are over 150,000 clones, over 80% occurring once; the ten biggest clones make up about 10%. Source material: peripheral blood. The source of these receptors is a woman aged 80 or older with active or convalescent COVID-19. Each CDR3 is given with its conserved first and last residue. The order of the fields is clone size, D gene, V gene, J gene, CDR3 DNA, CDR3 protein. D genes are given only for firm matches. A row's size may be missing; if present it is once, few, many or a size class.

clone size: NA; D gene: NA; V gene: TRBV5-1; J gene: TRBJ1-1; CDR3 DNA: TGCGCCAGCCCCTTCGGGCGGGCAGACCTTATGAACACTGAAGCTTTCTTT; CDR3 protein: CASPFGRADLMNTEAFF
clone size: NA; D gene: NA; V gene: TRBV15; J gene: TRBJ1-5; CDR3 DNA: TGTGCCACCATGGCAGGGTCCGGGCCCCAGCATTTT; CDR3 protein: CATMAGSGPQHF
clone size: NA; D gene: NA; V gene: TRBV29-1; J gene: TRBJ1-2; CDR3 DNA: TGCAGCGTTTGGGGGGTACAGGAGGATGGCTACACCTTC; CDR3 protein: CSVWGVQEDGYTF
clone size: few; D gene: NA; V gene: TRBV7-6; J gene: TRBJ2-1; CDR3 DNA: TGTGCCAGCAGTCCCACAGGGAACTCCTACAATGAGCAGTTCTTC; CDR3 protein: CASSPTGNSYNEQFF
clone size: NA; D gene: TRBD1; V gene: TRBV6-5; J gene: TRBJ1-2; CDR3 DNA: TGTGCCAGCAGTTACTCAGGGACAGGGGGCAAAGGCTACACCTTC; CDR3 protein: CASSYSGTGGKGYTF
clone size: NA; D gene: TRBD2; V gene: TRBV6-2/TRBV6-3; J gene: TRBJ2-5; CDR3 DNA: TGTGCCAGCAGTCCCGGGGTAGCGGGGGCCCCCCGGACCCAGTACTTC; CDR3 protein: CASSPGVAGAPRTQYF
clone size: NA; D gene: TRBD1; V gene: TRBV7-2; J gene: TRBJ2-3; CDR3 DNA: TGTGCCAGCAGCTTAGGACTGAGACAGGGCACGGATACGCGATATTTT; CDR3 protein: CASSLGLRQGTDTRYF
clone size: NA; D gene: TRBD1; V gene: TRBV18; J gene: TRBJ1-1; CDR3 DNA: TGTGCCAGCTCACCACGGTTTTCAAACAGGGGACGGACTGAAGCTTTCTTT; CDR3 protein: CASSPRFSNRGRTEAFF
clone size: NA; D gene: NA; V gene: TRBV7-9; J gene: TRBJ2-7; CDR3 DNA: TGTGCCAGCAGCTTATGGGGACAAAACTACGAGCAGTACTTC; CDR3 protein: CASSLWGQNYEQYF
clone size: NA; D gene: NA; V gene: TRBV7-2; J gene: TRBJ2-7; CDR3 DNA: TGTGCCAGCAGCTTAGGAGCCCGGGTCGAGCAGTACTTC; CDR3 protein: CASSLGARVEQYF
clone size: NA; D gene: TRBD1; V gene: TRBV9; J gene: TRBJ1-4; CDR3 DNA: TGTGCCAGCAGCGTAGGGACAGGGGAGTTAGCTAATGAAAAACTGTTTTTT; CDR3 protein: CASSVGTGELANEKLFF
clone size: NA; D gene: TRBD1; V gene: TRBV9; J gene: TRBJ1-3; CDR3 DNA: TGTGCCAGCAGCGTAGCCGAGGGGACAGTCTCTGGAAACACCATATATTTT; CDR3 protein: CASSVAEGTVSGNTIYF
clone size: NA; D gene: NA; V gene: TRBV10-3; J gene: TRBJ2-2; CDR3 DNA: TGTGCCATCAGTGAGTCGCAGGGGTACACCGGGGAGCTGTTTTTT; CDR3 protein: CAISESQGYTGELFF
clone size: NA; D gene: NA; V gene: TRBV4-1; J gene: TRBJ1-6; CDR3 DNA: TGCGCCAGCAGCCAAGTTTATATGCTGGGGGGAAGGTCCTATAATTCACCCCTCCACTTT; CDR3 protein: CASSQVYMLGGRSYNSPLHF
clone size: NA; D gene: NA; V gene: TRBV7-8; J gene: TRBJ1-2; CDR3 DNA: TGTGCCAGCATTGATGCGGACTATGGCTACACCTTC; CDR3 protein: CASIDADYGYTF
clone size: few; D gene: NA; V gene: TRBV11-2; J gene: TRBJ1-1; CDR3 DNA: TGTGCCAGCAGCTTTTTACAGGGGAACACTGAAGCTTTCTTT; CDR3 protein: CASSFLQGNTEAFF
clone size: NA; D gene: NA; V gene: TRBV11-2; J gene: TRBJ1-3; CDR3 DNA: TGTGCCAGCAGCCGGGCTGGAAACACCATATATTTT; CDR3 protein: CASSRAGNTIYF
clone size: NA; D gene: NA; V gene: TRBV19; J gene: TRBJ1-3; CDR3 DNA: TGTGCCAGTAGCCACCAGGCGGGGGAATCTGGAAACACCATATATTTT; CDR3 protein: CASSHQAGESGNTIYF
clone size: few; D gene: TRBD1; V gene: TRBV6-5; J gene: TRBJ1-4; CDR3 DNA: TGTGCCAGCAGGACCGGGACAGGGGGCGAAAAACTGTTTTTT; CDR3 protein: CASRTGTGGEKLFF
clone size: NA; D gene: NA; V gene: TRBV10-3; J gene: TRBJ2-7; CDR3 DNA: TGTGCCATCAGTGCTCTACAGAGTAACGAGCAGTACTTC; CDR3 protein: CAISALQSNEQYF
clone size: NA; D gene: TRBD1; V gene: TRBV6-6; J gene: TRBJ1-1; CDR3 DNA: TGTGCCAGCAGTCCCAGACAGGGGGCCATGAACACTGAAGCTTTCTTT; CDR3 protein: CASSPRQGAMNTEAFF
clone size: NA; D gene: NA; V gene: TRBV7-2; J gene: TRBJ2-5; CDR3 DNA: TGTGCCAGCAGCCTAGACTACTCCGAAGAGACCCAGTACTTC; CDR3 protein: CASSLDYSEETQYF
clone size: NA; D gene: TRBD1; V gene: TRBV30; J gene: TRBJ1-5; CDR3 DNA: TGTGCCTGGAGTGGGGGACAGGGCCACTCAGAGCCCCAGCATTTT; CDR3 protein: CAWSGGQGHSEPQHF
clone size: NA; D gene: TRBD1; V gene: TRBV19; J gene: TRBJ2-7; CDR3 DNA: TGTGCCAGTAGTATAGGACAGGGGTTACTCTACGAGCAGTACTTC; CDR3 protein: CASSIGQGLLYEQYF
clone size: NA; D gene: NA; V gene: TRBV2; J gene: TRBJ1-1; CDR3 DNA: TGTGCCATCAGGACAGCTGAGTCCATGAACACTGAAGCTTTCTTT; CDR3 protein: CAIRTAESMNTEAFF
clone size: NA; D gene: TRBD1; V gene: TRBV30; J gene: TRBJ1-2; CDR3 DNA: TGTGCCCGGGAACAGGGGGCGTCAGGTGGCTACACCTTC; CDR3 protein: CAREQGASGGYTF
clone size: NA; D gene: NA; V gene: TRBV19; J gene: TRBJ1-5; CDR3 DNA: TGTGCCAGTAGTACGCAGGTGGATCAGCCCCAGCATTTT; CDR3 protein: CASSTQVDQPQHF
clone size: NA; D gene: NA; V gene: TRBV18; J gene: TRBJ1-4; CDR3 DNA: TGTGCCAGCTCACCAGTCGCGGGACTCCATAATGAAAAACTGTTTTTT; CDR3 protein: CASSPVAGLHNEKLFF
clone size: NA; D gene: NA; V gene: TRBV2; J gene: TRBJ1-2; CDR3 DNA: TGTGCCAGCTGGACCATGGACACAGCTAACTATGGCTACACCTTC; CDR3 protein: CASWTMDTANYGYTF
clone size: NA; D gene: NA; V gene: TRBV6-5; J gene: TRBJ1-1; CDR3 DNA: TGTGCCAGCAGTTACAGCCAGGGGCAGCGAGCTTTCTTT; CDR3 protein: CASSYSQGQRAFF
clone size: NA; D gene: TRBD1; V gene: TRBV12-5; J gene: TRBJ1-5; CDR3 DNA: TGTGCTAGTGGTTTGGTGATAAGTCGGGACAGCTCTCAGCCCCAGCATTTT; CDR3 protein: CASGLVISRDSSQPQHF
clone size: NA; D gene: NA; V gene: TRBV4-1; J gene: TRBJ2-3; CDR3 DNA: TGCGCCAGCAGCCAAGATTTGGGACTTAAGTACACAGATACGCAGTATTTT; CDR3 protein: CASSQDLGLKYTDTQYF
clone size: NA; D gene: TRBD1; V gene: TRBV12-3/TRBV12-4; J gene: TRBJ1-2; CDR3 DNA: TGTGCCAGCAGTAACAGGGGCCCTTATGGCTACACCTTC; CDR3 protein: CASSNRGPYGYTF
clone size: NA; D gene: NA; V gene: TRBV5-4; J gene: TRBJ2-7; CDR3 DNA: TGTGCCAGCAGCCGGGACTCCTACGAGCAGTACTTC; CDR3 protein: CASSRDSYEQYF
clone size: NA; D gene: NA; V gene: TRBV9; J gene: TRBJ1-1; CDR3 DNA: TGTGCCAGCAGCGCCCAACGGGGGGCGGCCACTGAAGCTTTCTTT; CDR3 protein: CASSAQRGAATEAFF
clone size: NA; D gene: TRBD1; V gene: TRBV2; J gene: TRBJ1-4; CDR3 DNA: TGTGCCAGCGGGGACAGGGTACTTGATGAAAAACTGTTTTTT; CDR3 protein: CASGDRVLDEKLFF
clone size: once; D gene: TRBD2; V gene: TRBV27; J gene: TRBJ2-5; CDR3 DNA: TGTGCCAGCAGTCCCCCGGTCAGCGGGGGGGGCGGAGGAAGGAGAGAGACCCAGTACTTC; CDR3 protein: CASSPPVSGGGGGRRETQYF
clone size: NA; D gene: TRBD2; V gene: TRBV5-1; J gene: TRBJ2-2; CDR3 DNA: TGCGCCAGCAGCTACGGACTAGCGGGGGTCAACACCGGGGAGCTGTTTTTT; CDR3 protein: CASSYGLAGVNTGELFF
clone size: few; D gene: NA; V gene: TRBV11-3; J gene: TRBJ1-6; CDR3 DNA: TGTGCCAGCAGCTTAGAGGACAGCTATAATTCACCCCTCCACTTT; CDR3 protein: CASSLEDSYNSPLHF
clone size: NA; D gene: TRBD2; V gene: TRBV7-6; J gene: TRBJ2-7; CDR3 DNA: TGTGCCAGCAGCTCCCAGACTAGCGGGGGCTCCTACGAGCAGTACTTC; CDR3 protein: CASSSQTSGGSYEQYF
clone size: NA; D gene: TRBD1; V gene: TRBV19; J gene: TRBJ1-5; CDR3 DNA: TGTGCCAGTAGTAGTACGGGGACAGGCAATCAGCCCCAGCATTTT; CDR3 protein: CASSSTGTGNQPQHF
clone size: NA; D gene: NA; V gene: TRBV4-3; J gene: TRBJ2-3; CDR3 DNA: TGCGCCAGCAGCCCATCCAGCACAGATACGCAGTATTTT; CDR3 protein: CASSPSSTDTQYF
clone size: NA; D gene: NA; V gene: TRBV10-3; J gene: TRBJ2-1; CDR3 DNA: TGTGCCATCAGTGAGTCTGGCAGGGATCCCTACAATGAGCAGTTCTTC; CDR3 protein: CAISESGRDPYNEQFF
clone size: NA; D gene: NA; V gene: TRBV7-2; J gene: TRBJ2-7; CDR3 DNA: TGTGCCAGCAGCAGCCGGGGGGCTACCTACGAGCAGTACTTC; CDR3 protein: CASSSRGATYEQYF
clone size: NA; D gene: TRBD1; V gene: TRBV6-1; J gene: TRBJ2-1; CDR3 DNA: TGTGCCAGCAGTGGGGGACAGGGGAGCTCCTACAATGAGCAGTTCTTC; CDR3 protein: CASSGGQGSSYNEQFF
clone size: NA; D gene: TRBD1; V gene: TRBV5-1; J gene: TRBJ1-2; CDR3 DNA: TGCGCCAGCAGCCCCCTCGACAGGGGGATCCAATATGGCTACACCTTC; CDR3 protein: CASSPLDRGIQYGYTF
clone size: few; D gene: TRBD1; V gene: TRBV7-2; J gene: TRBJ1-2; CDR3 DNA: TGTGCCAGCAGCTTAGAGTCCGGACAGGGGAGGGGCTACACCTTC; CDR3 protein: CASSLESGQGRGYTF
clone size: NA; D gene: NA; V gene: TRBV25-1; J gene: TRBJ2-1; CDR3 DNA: TGTGCCAGCACCCCAGGGGCTGGTAATGAGCAGTTCTTC; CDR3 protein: CASTPGAGNEQFF